The next 26 T cell receptor beta chains were all read from a single sample in a study of identical twins. In TCRdb, the 5' RACE reads were re-called with MiXCR into one record per CDR3 protein. The sample records over 500,000 distinct CDR3 sequences, about 20% being singletons. The same data also went into a second study, on T cells expressing NK-cell markers.

Sequenced: CD4+ T cells sorted from blood. All receptors come from a woman aged 18-29 years in good health.

The chain links TRBV12-5 to TRBJ2-7; the D is unclear. Germline CDR1 and CDR2: LGHNT and FRNRAP. V was trimmed by 0 bases and J by 5 bases, leaving 8 bases between them. This CDR3 comprises 13 residues. In DNA form, the CDR3 reads TGTGCTAGTGGTTTGGTAGCCTCAGACGAGCAGTACTTC. Its translation is CASGLVASDEQYF.

The J gene is TRBJ2-3, the V gene TRBV10-3, with a weak D call TRBD1 (5 bases). The germline V and J ends were trimmed by 4 bases and 4 bases, with 15 bases remaining between them. Germline lookup yields CDR1 ENHRY and CDR2 SYGVKD. The CDR3 is 15 residues long. The CDR3 reads CAISAVDIGADTQYF. The CDR3 nucleotides read TGTGCCATCAGTGCTGTGGACATAGGCGCAGATACGCAGTATTTT.

The CDR3 coding sequence is TGTGCCAGCAGCCAAGAAGGTGGTATAGGGTATCAGCCCCAGCATTTT. Residues: CASSQEGGIGYQPQHF. The V and J genes are TRBV3-1 and TRBJ1-5; no clear D gene. CDR3 length: 16 amino acids. The germline V gene has CDR1 LGHDT and CDR2 YNNKEL (reference sequence). V was pared by 0 bases and J by 5 bases, with 14 bases between.

This clonotype occurred a few times. The CDR3 DNA sequence: TGTGCCAGCAGCCCTGAGCCCAACACCATATATTTT. Its translation is CASSPEPNTIYF. The chain recombines TRBV12-3 or TRBV12-4 with TRBJ1-3; D unclear. The CDR3 is 12 amino acids. The ends were cut back, 6 bases at V and 7 bases at J, with 10 bases in the middle.

The chain links TRBV20-1 to TRBJ1-3; 8 bases line up with TRBD1. The junction had 4 bases not matched to a gene; V was cut back by 5 bases and J by 4 bases. This CDR3 is built from 13 residues. Germline CDR1 reads DFQATT; CDR2 reads SNEGSKA (reference sequence). CDR3 loop: CSAYRGRGNTIYF. The CDR3 coding sequence is TGCAGTGCTTACAGGGGGAGAGGAAACACCATATATTTT.

The table lists this clonotype with a few counts. The genes are TRBV15 and TRBJ1-5; 9 bases fit TRBD1. This CDR3 spans 16 amino acids. Germline CDR1 reads LNHNV; CDR2 reads YYDKDF (reference sequence). After removal of 1 base from V and 6 bases from J, the junction contained 7 bases not matched to a gene. In DNA, the CDR3 is TGTGCCACCAGCAGAGGGGGACAGGGTCTAGGTCAGCCCCAGCATTTT. Protein product: CATSRGGQGLGQPQHF.

The chain couples TRBV20-1 to TRBJ2-3; the D gene is possibly TRBD2 (6 bases). V lost 5 bases and J lost 7, with 16 bases in between. Germline V gives CDR1 DFQATT, CDR2 SNEGSKA (reference sequence). The CDR3 extends over 13 amino acids. The CDR3 loop is CSAAETRWHTQYF. CDR3 nucleotides: TGCAGTGCTGCCGAGACTAGATGGCATACGCAGTATTTT.

The chain couples TRBV11-2 to TRBJ1-2, with TRBD1 matching over 7 bases. V gave up 4 bases and J gave up 5 bases; unmatched junction bases: 7. Germline assignment: CDR1 SGHAT and CDR2 FQNNGV. The CDR3 contains 14 residues. DNA of the CDR3: TGTGCCAGCAGCTCGTACACAGGGGTTTATGGCTACACCTTC. The encoded protein is CASSSYTGVYGYTF. Complete variable domain (other parts from reference TRBV11-2 and TRBJ1-2): EAGVAQSPRYKIIEKRQSVAFWCNPISGHATLYWYQQILGQGPKLLIQFQNNGVVDDSQLPKDRFSAERLKGVDSTLKIQPAKLEDSAVYLCASSSYTGVYGYTFGSGTRLTVV.

The V call is TRBV12-3 or TRBV12-4, the J call TRBJ2-3, with D possibly being TRBD2 (5 bases). The ends were cut back, 6 bases at V and 7 bases at J, with 11 bases in the middle. This CDR3 region has 12 residues. The CDR3 sequence is CASSRDGYTQYF. CDR3 nucleotides: TGTGCCAGCAGCCGGGATGGCTATACGCAGTATTTT.

This clonotype was counted only a few times. This sequence joins TRBV12-3 or TRBV12-4 and TRBJ1-5; D unresolved. Trimming removed 1 base at V and 5 bases at J, with 12 bases between. The CDR3 is made up of 15 amino acids. CDR3 protein: CASSLGGSGYQPQHF. The CDR3 DNA is TGTGCCAGCAGTTTAGGGGGATCGGGATATCAGCCCCAGCATTTT.

This clonotype was recorded only once. The V and J genes are TRBV30 and TRBJ2-5; 9 nucleotides line up with TRBD1. CDR1 and CDR2 from the germline V gene are GTSNPN and SVGIG (reference sequence). The CDR3 length is 16 residues. J was trimmed by 0 bases and V by 2 bases; bases with no gene match: 7. The CDR3 is CAWSLGDRVDQETQYF. In nucleotides, the CDR3 is TGTGCCTGGAGTTTGGGGGACAGGGTTGACCAAGAGACCCAGTACTTC.

This rearrangement joins TRBV20-1 to TRBJ2-1, with 8 bases fitting TRBD2. The ends lost 8 bases at V and 3 bases at J; junction bases unmatched: 9. CDR1 is DFQATT and CDR2 is SNEGSKA in the germline V gene (reference sequence). The CDR3 contains 14 residues. The DNA for the CDR3 is TGCAGTCCTCGAGTTAGCGGGATCTACAATGAGCAGTTCTTC. Translated, it gives CSPRVSGIYNEQFF.

The V gene is TRBV4-3, the J gene TRBJ1-4; D call uncertain. Deletions cut 5 bases from V and 6 bases from J, with 10 bases between. This CDR3 contains 13 residues. The germline V gene encodes CDR1 LGHNA and CDR2 YSLEER. The CDR3 coding sequence is TGCGCCAGCAGCGCCCGGGGATATGAAAAACTGTTTTTT. It encodes CASSARGYEKLFF.

The chain has TRBV28 and TRBJ2-3, with TRBD1 matching 7 bases. The germline V gene encodes CDR1 MDHEN and CDR2 SYDVKM. The CDR3 runs to 16 residues. V dropped 4 bases and J dropped 0; count of bases not matched to a gene: 7. The DNA for the CDR3 is TGTGCCAGCAGTTCGACAGGGAAATCTAGCACAGATACGCAGTATTTT. It specifies CASSSTGKSSTDTQYF.

This clonotype was seen a handful of times. The rearrangement joins TRBV4-2 to TRBJ2-1; possible D gene TRBD2, 7 bases. CDR1 and CDR2 from the germline V gene are LGHNA and YNFKEQ. This CDR3 spans 14 amino acids. The V and J ends lost 3 bases and 6 bases respectively, with 12 bases between them. CDR3 coding DNA: TGTGCCAGCAGCCAGAGGGGGGGGGGCAATGAGCAGTTCTTC. Protein sequence: CASSQRGGGNEQFF.

This clonotype has at least ten counts. The V and J genes are TRBV12-3 or TRBV12-4 and TRBJ2-2; D uncertain. The CDR3 extends over 10 amino acids. Trimming removed 9 bases at V and 5 bases at J, with 4 bases between. CDR3 sequence reads: CASSTGELFF. CDR3 nucleotides: TGTGCCAGTAGTACCGGGGAGCTGTTTTTT.

At least ten counts were recorded for this clonotype. The chain employs TRBV5-1 and TRBJ1-5; D not resolved. This CDR3 region has 13 residues. The ends were cut back, 0 bases at V and 0 bases at J, with 1 base in the middle. Germline CDR1 and CDR2: SGHRS and YFSETQ. As DNA, the CDR3 is TGCGCCAGCAGCTTGGATAGCAATCAGCCCCAGCATTTT. The encoded protein is CASSLDSNQPQHF.

The CDR3 DNA reads TGTGCCAGCAGTTACATGGGACAGGGTTGGGAGACCCAGTACTTC. Its protein product is CASSYMGQGWETQYF. The chain couples TRBV6-5 to TRBJ2-5; 9 bases are a match to TRBD1. With 2 bases clipped from V and 5 bases from J, the junction kept 6 bases outside the gene matches. CDR3 length equals 15 residues. The V gene's germline CDR1 is MNHEY and CDR2 SVGAGI.

The chain combines TRBV10-3 with TRBJ2-7; 8 bases match TRBD2. The CDR3 has 15 amino acids. Germline V lookup: CDR1 ENHRY, CDR2 SYGVKD. Losses at the gene ends were 2 bases for V and 4 bases for J; bases not matched to a gene: 7. The CDR3 DNA follows: TGTGCCATCAGTGAGGCCGGGGGGGGGGCTTACGAGCAGTACTTC. Translating it yields CAISEAGGGAYEQYF.

There are many counts of this clonotype. The chain employs TRBV9 and TRBJ2-2, with 7 bases that match TRBD2. J lost 0 bases, V lost 2 bases, and 1 base had no gene match. This CDR3 contains 15 residues. Germline loops: CDR1 SGDLS, CDR2 YYNGEE. The CDR3, as DNA: TGTGCCAGCAGCGTGGGGGGGGCGAACACCGGGGAGCTGTTTTTT. It specifies CASSVGGANTGELFF.

This clonotype was picked up a small number of times. The chain couples TRBV28 to TRBJ2-3, with TRBD2 matching 11 bases. This CDR3 comprises 16 residues. Germline V gives CDR1 MDHEN, CDR2 SYDVKM. Trimming took 7 bases from V and 5 from J; bases not matched to a gene: 11. The CDR3 DNA follows: TGTGCCAGCAACCCCACTAGCGGGGGAGGAAGAGATACGCAGTATTTT. This codes for CASNPTSGGGRDTQYF.

The V gene is TRBV24-1, the J gene TRBJ2-3; D not resolved. The CDR3 is 13 amino acids. CDR1 KGHDR and CDR2 SFDVKD come from the germline V gene. V lost 3 bases and J 1 base, leaving 4 bases between the germline ends. The chain's CDR3 is CATSDGGTDTQYF. The CDR3 DNA is TGTGCCACCAGTGATGGGGGCACAGATACGCAGTATTTT.

The chain employs TRBV7-8 and TRBJ2-3; D perhaps matches TRBD1 (5 bases). The germline V gene has CDR1 SGHVS and CDR2 FQNEAQ. V lost 0 bases and J 8 bases, leaving 24 bases between the germline ends. CDR3 length equals 18 residues. The CDR3 DNA sequence: TGTGCCAGCAGCTTAGCACTTCTTAGGAAGTCAGGGCTGCGTACGCAGTATTTT. This gives the protein CASSLALLRKSGLRTQYF.

This clonotype was counted between two and nine times. The chain uses TRBV15 and TRBJ2-1, with 12 bases aligning to TRBD2. The CDR3 is 14 residues long. CDR1 is LNHNV and CDR2 is YYDKDF in the germline V gene (reference sequence). The V gene end was trimmed by 1 base and the J gene end by 8 bases; junction bases not matched to a gene: 0. As DNA, the CDR3 is TGTGCCACCAGCAGAGGACTAGCGGGAGATGAGCAGTTCTTC. Residues: CATSRGLAGDEQFF.

The V gene is TRBV12-3 or TRBV12-4, the J gene TRBJ2-1; D unresolved. The CDR3 extends over 13 amino acids. V dropped 6 bases and J dropped 1 base, with 7 bases sitting between them. The CDR3 sequence: CASSAGSYNEQFF. CDR3 coding DNA: TGTGCCAGCAGCGCAGGATCCTACAATGAGCAGTTCTTC.

This chain connects TRBV10-1 to TRBJ2-3; D is unresolved. The germline V gene has CDR1 WNHNN and CDR2 SYGVQD (reference sequence). V gave up 0 bases and J gave up 2 bases, with 9 bases separating them. The CDR3 extends over 15 amino acids. In DNA, the CDR3 is TGCGCCAGCAGTGAGTCCGGCCGTGTCACAGATACGCAGTATTTT. As protein: CASSESGRVTDTQYF.